These T cell receptor beta chains were read from a single sample in a study of blood T cell repertoires in COVID-19. Clones were sequenced by immunoSEQ multiplex PCR, and TCRdb holds only the in-frame ones, with some missing. The table records 250,000 to 300,000 clones, around 90% of them present only once. The specimen was peripheral blood. The origin of the receptors is a woman between 50 and 59 years old who had recovered from COVID-19. The CDR3 runs from the conserved cysteine through the conserved F or W. The D gene is left open where the match is weak. Where a row states a size, it is once, few, many or the class of an expanded clone; other rows omit it.

>TRBJ1-5|-|once|TRBV3-1/TRBV3-2
TGTGCCAGCAGCCTGGGAGGGGGGGGGCCCCAGCATTTT
CASSLGGGGPQHF
>TRBJ2-7|-|-|TRBV5-4
TGTGCCAGCAGCACTGGTGTTTGGGACACAACCTACGAGCAGTACTTC
CASSTGVWDTTYEQYF
>TRBJ2-5|TRBD2|-|TRBV27
TGTGCCAGCAGTTTGGGGACTAGCAGTAAAGAGACCCAGTACTTC
CASSLGTSSKETQYF
>TRBJ1-4|-|-|TRBV7-2
TGTGCCAGCAGCTTAGATCGGGGGGGCGCTGAAAAACTGTTTTTT
CASSLDRGGAEKLFF
>TRBJ1-3|TRBD1|-|TRBV9
TGTGCCAGCAGCCCTTTGGGACAGGGGGCATCTGGAAACACCATATATTTT
CASSPLGQGASGNTIYF
>TRBJ2-5|TRBD2|many|TRBV7-9
TGTGCCAGCAGCTTGGGGACTAGCGGAGAGACCCAGTACTTC
CASSLGTSGETQYF
>TRBJ2-2|TRBD1|-|TRBV19
TGTGCCAGTAGTAGCGCCGGGACAGGGGCGGCCGGGGAGCTGTTTTTT
CASSSAGTGAAGELFF
>TRBJ1-1|TRBD1|-|TRBV13
TGTGCCAGCAGGTACGGGGACAGGGAGAACACTGAAGCTTTCTTT
CASRYGDRENTEAFF
>TRBJ1-1|TRBD1|few|TRBV5-1
TGCGCCAGCAGCTTGGGGAACAGGGGCACTGAAGCTTTCTTT
CASSLGNRGTEAFF
>TRBJ1-4|-|few|TRBV30
TGTGCCTGGAGCTACGACAGCGAAAAACTGTTTTTT
CAWSYDSEKLFF
>TRBJ1-5|TRBD1|few|TRBV19
TGTGCCAGTAGTACGCCCGGGACAGGGCCCAATCAGCCCCAGCATTTT
CASSTPGTGPNQPQHF
>TRBJ1-1|-|-|TRBV4-3
TGCGCCAGCAGCCAGGTAGACAGGACCAACACTGAAGCTTTCTTT
CASSQVDRTNTEAFF